This T cell receptor (beta chain) appears in the sequencing data of a study of blood T cell repertoires in COVID-19. About the research overall: The United States, Italy and Spain were the sources of the acute and convalescent COVID-19 samples. PBMCs, B-cell-depleted T cells, or T cells were the source of the cDNA or gDNA that made up the material.

In the authors' methods: Reference gene primer amplification yielded estimated nucleated cell counts. Libraries were prepared by immunoSEQ multiplex PCR; TCRdb keeps only in-frame clonotypes and omits some of them. Clone size and the V and J calls come from that table; the DNA yielded D and trimming. Of around 55,000 clones in the sample, roughly 85% were seen once. This CDR3 spans 16 amino acids. Unmatched junction bases numbered 5, after V lost 1 base and J lost 6 bases. CDR1 KGHSH and CDR2 LQKENI come from the germline V gene. The sample was peripheral blood. This chain connects TRBV18 to TRBJ1-4; the match to TRBD1 covers 10 bases. This TCR came from a human donor in a cohort sampled during active COVID-19. The CDR3 loop is CASSPLTGTGDEKLFF. CDR3 bases: TGTGCCAGCTCACCACTTACCGGGACAGGGGATGAAAAACTGTTTTTT.